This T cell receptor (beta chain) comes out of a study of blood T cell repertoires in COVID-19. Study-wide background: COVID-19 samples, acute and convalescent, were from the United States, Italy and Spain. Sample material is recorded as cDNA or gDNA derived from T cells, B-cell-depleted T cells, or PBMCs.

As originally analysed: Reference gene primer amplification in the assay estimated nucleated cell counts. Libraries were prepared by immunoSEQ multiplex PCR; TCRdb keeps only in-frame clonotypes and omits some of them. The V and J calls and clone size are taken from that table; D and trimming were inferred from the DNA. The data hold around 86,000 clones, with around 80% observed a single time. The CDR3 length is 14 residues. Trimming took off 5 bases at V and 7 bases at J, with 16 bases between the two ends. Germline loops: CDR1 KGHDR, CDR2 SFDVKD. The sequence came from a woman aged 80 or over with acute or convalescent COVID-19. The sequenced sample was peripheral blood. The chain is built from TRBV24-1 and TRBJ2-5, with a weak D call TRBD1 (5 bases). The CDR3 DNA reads TGTGCCACCAGTGCACAGGCCGCGACGCCGACCCAGTACTTC. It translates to CATSAQAATPTQYF.